The 32 T cell receptor beta chains reported below all come from one sample, sequenced in a study of T cell responses to AZD1222 COVID-19 vaccine. Sequencing used immunoSEQ multiplex PCR; TCRdb keeps in-frame clones, though not all of them. The repertoire holds about 110,000 clones, around 83% seen once, with about 3% in the top ten. The source material was peripheral blood, sampled on day 0 of AZD1222 vaccination. The receptors here all came from an adult in good health.

This clone was counted a few times. The J gene is TRBJ2-5, the V gene TRBV7-2; D gene unclear. Per germline, CDR1 SGHTA and CDR2 FQGNSA. This CDR3 spans 15 amino acids. Trimming shortened V by 0 bases and J by 2 bases, and 10 bases separated the two germline ends. The CDR3 protein is CASSLATRDQETQYF. CDR3 DNA sequence: TGTGCCAGCAGCTTAGCGACGAGAGATCAAGAGACCCAGTACTTC. The variable domain in full, completed from reference TRBV7-2 and TRBJ2-5, reads GAGVSQSPSNKVTEKGKDVELRCDPISGHTALYWYRQSLGQGLEFLIYFQGNSAPDKSGLPSDRFSAERTGGSVSTLTIQRTQQEDSAVYLCASSLATRDQETQYFGPGTRLLVL.

The rearrangement links TRBV19 to TRBJ1-1; possibly TRBD1 for D (5 bases). Germline V gene sequence: CDR1 LNHDA, CDR2 SQIVND (reference sequence). The CDR3 is 15 amino acids. The V end was cut by 5 bases, the J end by 1 base, with 14 bases between. Here the CDR3 DNA reads TGTGCCAGTAGTGCCAACGCGCAGGGGAACACTGAAGCTTTCTTT. Translation gives CASSANAQGNTEAFF.

This clone was detected only once. The rearrangement links TRBV7-2 to TRBJ1-5, with unresolved D. The V end lost 1 base, the J end lost 0 bases, and 10 bases lay between the germline ends. Looked up from germline, CDR1 is SGHTA and CDR2 is FQGNSA. This CDR3 has 16 amino acids. CDR3 in amino acids: CASSLGQPYSNQPQHF. The DNA for the CDR3 is TGTGCCAGCAGCTTAGGCCAGCCCTATAGCAATCAGCCCCAGCATTTT.

This clone showed up just once. The rearrangement joins TRBV5-1 to TRBJ1-2; D may be TRBD1 (5 bases). Trimming left V 1 base short and J 2 bases short, with 9 bases between. Germline loops: CDR1 SGHRS, CDR2 YFSETQ. This CDR3 region has 14 residues. As DNA, the CDR3 is TGCGCCAGCAGCTTGACCGGGGCCAACTATGGCTACACCTTC. Encoded protein: CASSLTGANYGYTF.

This CDR3 is CASSATGGEFTEAFF. CDR3 DNA sequence: TGTGCCAGCAGCGCTACAGGGGGCGAATTCACTGAAGCTTTCTTT. The chain recombines TRBV5-4 with TRBJ1-1; 9 nucleotides align to TRBD1. The germline V gene encodes CDR1 SGHNT and CDR2 YYREEE (reference sequence). The V and J ends lost 4 bases and 4 bases, in that order; junction bases with no gene match: 8. This CDR3 spans 15 amino acids.

The chain links TRBV3-1 (or the pseudogene TRBV3-2) to TRBJ2-5, with D maybe TRBD2 (6 bases). Germline CDR1 reads LGHDT; CDR2 reads YNNKEL (reference sequence). Trimming pared 0 bases from V and 9 bases from J, leaving 17 bases between. The CDR3 has 15 residues. The chain's CDR3 is CASSQDGPPRRAQYF. For the CDR3, the DNA is TGTGCCAGCAGCCAAGACGGACCCCCCAGGAGGGCCCAGTACTTC.

The chain has TRBV7-8 and TRBJ2-7, with TRBD1 identical over 8 bases. The ends lost 5 bases at V and 1 base at J; junction bases unmatched: 4. Germline CDR1 and CDR2: SGHVS and FQNEAQ. The CDR3 contains 14 residues. The CDR3 sequence is CASSPDRGSYEQYF. The CDR3 DNA follows: TGTGCCAGCAGCCCCGACAGGGGATCCTACGAGCAGTACTTC.

V gene TRBV5-1 combines with J gene TRBJ2-5; 7 bases align to TRBD1. Looked up from germline, CDR1 is SGHRS and CDR2 is YFSETQ. The trim removed 4 bases at V and 1 base at J, leaving 7 bases unmatched. The CDR3 sequence is 15 residues long. This CDR3 reads CASSPTGATQETQYF. The CDR3 nucleotides read TGCGCCAGCAGCCCCACAGGGGCCACCCAAGAGACCCAGTACTTC.

The V gene is TRBV5-1, the J gene TRBJ1-2; the match to TRBD1 covers 11 bases. The CDR3 loop spans 14 amino acids. The germline CDR1 and CDR2 sequences are SGHRS and YFSETQ. Trimming took 4 bases from V and 8 from J; bases not matched to a gene: 7. In nucleotides, the CDR3 is TGCGCCAGCAGCGGGGGACAGGGGGATGGAGGCTACACCTTC. Translating gives CASSGGQGDGGYTF.

The chain links TRBV6-1 to TRBJ1-1; no clear D gene. Germline V gene lookup returns CDR1 MNHNS and CDR2 SASEGT. This CDR3 has 13 residues. V lost 2 bases and J lost 2, with 6 bases in between. CDR3 DNA sequence: TGTGCCAGCAGTGAACATCTTAACACTGAAGCTTTCTTT. Its protein product is CASSEHLNTEAFF.

The genes are TRBV18 and TRBJ1-4; 8 bases fit TRBD1. The CDR3 totals 18 residues. Germline values: CDR1 KGHSH, CDR2 LQKENI. V shed 1 base and J 0 bases; nucleotides not matched to a gene: 7. The CDR3 bases are TGTGCCAGCTCACCACGGACAGGGTCCGGGGCAACTAATGAAAAACTGTTTTTT. This encodes CASSPRTGSGATNEKLFF.

V and J are TRBV11-1 and TRBJ2-7; D is unclear. V was clipped by 5 bases and J by 3 bases, with 14 bases between them. CDR3 length equals 14 residues. The germline CDR1 and CDR2 sequences are SGHAT and FQDESV (reference sequence). The CDR3 spells CASSPPFGVYEQYF. In DNA, the CDR3 is TGTGCCAGCAGCCCCCCCTTTGGAGTCTACGAGCAGTACTTC. The whole variable domain, remainder taken from reference TRBV11-1 and TRBJ2-7, is EAEVAQSPRYKITEKSQAVAFWCDPISGHATLYWYRQILGQGPELLVQFQDESVVDDSQLPKDRFSAERLKGVDSTLKIQPAELGDSAMYLCASSPPFGVYEQYFGPGTRLTVT.

The chain combines TRBV5-6 with TRBJ1-1; D is unresolved. The CDR3 contains 13 residues. The germline V and J ends were trimmed by 0 bases and 6 bases, with 9 bases remaining between them. Germline CDR1 reads SGHDT; CDR2 reads YYEEEE. The CDR3 DNA reads TGTGCCAGCAGCTTGGTAGGTGGAGCTGAAGCTTTCTTT. Its protein is CASSLVGGAEAFF.

Points on this clone: Different DNA sequences within this sample yield the same CDR3. The J gene is TRBJ2-2, the V gene TRBV4-3; 10 bases agree with TRBD2. Germline V gene data show CDR1 as LGHNA and CDR2 as YSLEER. The CDR3 consists of 17 residues. The ends lost 0 bases at V and 5 bases at J; junction bases unmatched: 6. CDR3 sequence: CASSQEVLAGRTGELFF. The DNA of the CDR3 is TGCGCCAGCAGCCAAGAAGTACTAGCGGGGAGAACCGGGGAGCTGTTTTTT.

The genes are TRBV20-1 and TRBJ2-7, with 12 bases matching TRBD2. From germline, CDR1 is DFQATT and CDR2 SNEGSKA (reference sequence). Trimming removed 5 bases from V and 13 bases from J; junction bases left unmatched: 6. The CDR3 runs 11 residues. CDR3 in amino acids: CSASSSGGEYF. The CDR3 DNA is TGCAGTGCTTCCTCTAGCGGGGGGGAATACTTC.

The gene calls are TRBV7-9 and TRBJ2-1, with TRBD1 identical over 7 bases. Germline-derived CDR1 and CDR2 are SEHNR and FQNEAQ (reference sequence). This CDR3 contains 14 residues. With V trimmed by 5 bases and J by 8 bases, 9 bases remained unmatched. The DNA of the CDR3 is TGTGCCAGCAGCCGTAACAGGGGAAGCGATGAGCAGTTCTTC. Its protein product is CASSRNRGSDEQFF.

The V gene is TRBV2, the J gene TRBJ1-3; D gene uncertain. The V gene's germline CDR1 is SNHLY and CDR2 FYNNEI. Trimming cost V 2 bases and J 2 bases, with 7 bases left between them. This CDR3 is built from 14 residues. CDR3 amino acids: CASSESGTGNTIYF. The CDR3 nucleotides read TGTGCCAGCAGTGAATCCGGGACTGGAAACACCATATATTTT.

This clone turned up a few times. This chain joins TRBV6-5 and TRBJ1-1; TRBD1 aligns across 11 bases. There are 15 residues in the CDR3. V trimming: 7 bases; J trimming: 6 bases; junction bases outside the gene matches: 10. The germline CDR1 and CDR2 sequences are MNHEY and SVGAGI. The CDR3 sequence is CASTTTGQGASEAFF. The CDR3 coding sequence is TGTGCCAGCACTACAACCGGACAGGGGGCTTCTGAAGCTTTCTTT.

The genes are TRBV2 and TRBJ2-5, with TRBD1 matching 7 bases. The germline V gene encodes CDR1 SNHLY and CDR2 FYNNEI. The trim removed 3 bases at V and 1 base at J, leaving 5 bases unmatched. The length of the CDR3 is 15 residues. The CDR3 sequence: CASSDWDRAQETQYF. The CDR3 region has the DNA TGTGCCAGCAGTGATTGGGACAGAGCCCAAGAGACCCAGTACTTC.

V gene TRBV15 combines with J gene TRBJ2-3, with 12 bases fitting TRBD2. The CDR3 is made up of 19 amino acids. Trimming cost V 2 bases and J 6 bases; bases outside gene matches: 15. Germline-derived CDR1 and CDR2 are LNHNV and YYDKDF (reference sequence). CDR3 region: CATSRQESSLAGGQDTQYF. In nucleotides, the CDR3 is TGTGCCACCAGCAGACAGGAAAGCTCTCTAGCGGGGGGGCAGGATACGCAGTATTTT.

This clone appeared a single time. The chain combines TRBV5-4 with TRBJ1-2, with TRBD1 identical over 9 bases. The CDR3 contains 14 residues. The ends lost 5 bases at V and 2 bases at J; junction bases unmatched: 4. CDR1 SGHNT and CDR2 YYREEE come from the germline V gene (reference sequence). CDR3 sequence: CASRTGTGNYGYTF. DNA for the CDR3: TGTGCCAGCAGAACCGGGACAGGGAACTATGGCTACACCTTC.

This chain links TRBV10-3 with TRBJ2-7; D remains unclear. V gave up 3 bases and J gave up 3 bases, with 9 bases separating them. Germline V gene lookup returns CDR1 ENHRY and CDR2 SYGVKD. This CDR3 spans 13 amino acids. CDR3 sequence (DNA): TGTGCCATCAGTGATAACGACCTCTACGAGCAGTACTTC. Its protein is CAISDNDLYEQYF.

V and J are TRBV4-1 and TRBJ1-6, with D unresolved. The CDR3 runs 13 residues. From germline, CDR1 is MGHRA and CDR2 YSYEKL. V was pared by 4 bases and J by 13 bases, with 14 bases between. The chain's CDR3 is CASSRERLAPLHF. The DNA of the CDR3 is TGCGCCAGCAGCCGGGAACGTTTAGCGCCCCTCCACTTT.

CDR3 sequence: CASSLVWGGTGELFF. CDR3 coding DNA: TGTGCCAGCAGCTTAGTTTGGGGGGGTACCGGGGAGCTGTTTTTT. This chain uses TRBV7-2 with TRBJ2-2, with 7 bases matching TRBD2. With V trimmed by 1 base and J by 5 bases, 4 bases remained unmatched. The CDR3 loop spans 15 amino acids. The germline V gene encodes CDR1 SGHTA and CDR2 FQGNSA.

The CDR3 protein is CASSQVGGPYNEQFF. Here the CDR3 DNA reads TGTGCCAGCAGCCAAGTCGGGGGCCCGTACAATGAGCAGTTCTTC. The chain uses TRBV4-2 and TRBJ2-1, with D perhaps matching TRBD1 or TRBD2 (6 bases each). The ends were cut back, 1 base at V and 4 bases at J, with 11 bases in the middle. Looked up from germline, CDR1 is LGHNA and CDR2 is YNFKEQ. The CDR3 has 15 residues.

V and J are TRBV19 and TRBJ2-5; D unresolved. The germline V gene has CDR1 LNHDA and CDR2 SQIVND (reference sequence). This CDR3 is built from 14 residues. The ends were cut back, 3 bases at V and 1 base at J, with 9 bases in the middle. The DNA of the CDR3 is TGTGCCAGTAGTATGACACGGACCCAAGAGACCCAGTACTTC. It yields the protein CASSMTRTQETQYF.

The chain carries TRBV9 and TRBJ1-1; D is unclear. There are 16 residues in the CDR3. V gave up 4 bases and J gave up 6 bases, with 22 bases separating them. The germline V gene encodes CDR1 SGDLS and CDR2 YYNGEE. Written as DNA, the CDR3 is TGTGCCAGCAGCCCCATAGGTGGGGTTTGGAGGCCTGAAGCTTTCTTT. Its protein product is CASSPIGGVWRPEAFF. The whole variable domain, remainder taken from reference TRBV9 and TRBJ1-1, is DSGVTQTPKHLITATGQRVTLRCSPRSGDLSVYWYQQSLDQGLQFLIQYYNGEERAKGNILERFSAQQFPDLHSELNLSSLELGDSALYFCASSPIGGVWRPEAFFGQGTRLTVV.

This clone was seen many times. The chain uses TRBV5-1 and TRBJ2-7, with 10 bases aligning to TRBD1. Per the germline V gene, CDR1 is SGHRS and CDR2 is YFSETQ. CDR3 size: 15 residues. With V trimmed by 0 bases and J by 9 bases, 9 bases remained unmatched. In DNA form, the CDR3 reads TGCGCCAGCAGCTTGGCCTTCGGGACAGGGGTCGGGCAGTACTTC. This gives the protein CASSLAFGTGVGQYF.

This clone appeared a few times. V gene TRBV3-1 (or the pseudogene TRBV3-2) combines with J gene TRBJ2-1; D is tentatively TRBD1 or TRBD2 (5 bases each). There are 11 residues in the CDR3. Germline V lookup: CDR1 LGHDT, CDR2 YNNKEL (reference sequence). V lost 4 bases and J lost 7, with 5 bases in between. Written as DNA, the CDR3 is TGTGCCAGCAGCCGGGGGAATGAGCAGTTCTTC. Residues: CASSRGNEQFF.

This clone was detected once. The rearrangement joins TRBV24-1 to TRBJ2-6, with D unclear. Looked up from germline, CDR1 is KGHDR and CDR2 is SFDVKD. Trimming left V 4 bases short and J 0 bases short, with 12 bases between. This CDR3 spans 17 amino acids. CDR3 in DNA: TGTGCCACCAGTGAGGAAGGATTCGGCTCTGGGGCCAACGTCCTGACTTTC. This encodes CATSEEGFGSGANVLTF.

This clone has a single count. The V and J genes are TRBV30 and TRBJ1-1; D unclear. Germline lookup yields CDR1 GTSNPN and CDR2 SVGIG (reference sequence). The V end was cut by 5 bases, the J end by 5 bases, with 21 bases between. CDR3 length: 15 amino acids. CDR3 DNA sequence: TGTGCCTGGGTTCCTCCCCATGAGGGAGGGACTGAAGCTTTCTTT. Encoded protein: CAWVPPHEGGTEAFF.

This clone was detected a few times. The rearrangement uses TRBV9 and TRBJ2-2, with TRBD1 matching over 7 bases. V lost 0 bases to trimming and J lost 5 bases; unmatched junction nucleotides: 4. The CDR3 loop spans 15 amino acids. The germline gives CDR1 SGDLS, CDR2 YYNGEE. CDR3 residues: CASSVAWGQTGELFF. The CDR3 DNA sequence: TGTGCCAGCAGCGTAGCGTGGGGACAGACCGGGGAGCTGTTTTTT. The full variable domain, with the rest looked up from reference TRBV9 and TRBJ2-2, is DSGVTQTPKHLITATGQRVTLRCSPRSGDLSVYWYQQSLDQGLQFLIQYYNGEERAKGNILERFSAQQFPDLHSELNLSSLELGDSALYFCASSVAWGQTGELFFGEGSRLTVL.